The 21 T cell receptor beta chains presented below share a single source sample, sequenced in a study of cytomegalovirus exposure and HLA in healthy donors. The protocol was immunoSEQ multiplex PCR, while the TCRdb copy is restricted to in-frame clones and leaves out a portion. The sample yields 260,000 or so clones, roughly 88% seen once. The sequenced sample consisted of PBMCs. All receptors come from a woman aged 30 to 39 in good health and CMV-seronegative.

The chain joins TRBV7-6 to TRBJ2-7; 8 bases are a match to TRBD2. Trimming cost V 5 bases and J 4 bases; bases outside gene matches: 4. Germline V lookup: CDR1 SGHVS, CDR2 FNYEAQ. The CDR3 length is 13 residues. In nucleotides, the CDR3 is TGTGCCAGCAGCACGGGAGGGTTATACGAGCAGTACTTC. The encoded protein is CASSTGGLYEQYF. The full variable domain, its missing parts supplied by reference TRBV7-6 and TRBJ2-7, is GAGVSQSPRYKVTKRGQDVALRCDPISGHVSLYWYRQALGQGPEFLTYFNYEAQQDKSGLPNDRFSAERPEGSISTLTIQRTEQRDSAMYRCASSTGGLYEQYFGPGTRLTVT.

The chain has TRBV9 and TRBJ2-5; 8 bases match TRBD1. CDR3 length: 15 amino acids. Germline V gene lookup returns CDR1 SGDLS and CDR2 YYNGEE. V lost 6 bases, J lost 5 bases, and 12 bases stayed unmatched. The CDR3 DNA reads as TGTGCCAGCACCTCAGGGCAGGGGGCGGGGGAGACCCAGTACTTC. This sequence encodes CASTSGQGAGETQYF.

The chain is built from TRBV7-8 and TRBJ2-3; D may be TRBD1 (6 bases). Trimming removed 4 bases from V and 4 bases from J, with 12 bases in between. The CDR3 extends over 14 amino acids. CDR1 is SGHVS and CDR2 is FQNEAQ in the germline V gene. The CDR3 DNA is TGTGCCAGCAGCTCCCTCAGGGGACCAGATACGCAGTATTTT. It encodes CASSSLRGPDTQYF.

The DNA for the CDR3 is TGTGCCAGCAGCCAAGACAGGGACATTCAGCCCCAGCATTTT. Its protein product is CASSQDRDIQPQHF. The rearrangement uses TRBV4-2 and TRBJ1-5, with D possibly TRBD1 on 6 matching bases. This CDR3 is 14 amino acids long. Looked up from germline, CDR1 is LGHNA and CDR2 is YNFKEQ. V was trimmed by 0 bases and J by 6 bases, leaving 9 bases between them.

The V gene is TRBV30, the J gene TRBJ1-1; possible D gene TRBD1, 6 bases. Germline assignment: CDR1 GTSNPN and CDR2 SVGIG (reference sequence). V was cut by 3 bases and J by 8 bases, with 10 bases left in between. The CDR3 covers 11 residues. This CDR3 reads CAWREQGEAFF. For the CDR3, the DNA is TGTGCCTGGAGGGAACAGGGAGAAGCTTTCTTT.

This clone was seen ten or more times. This chain uses TRBV4-1 with TRBJ1-5; D not certain. Germline V gene data show CDR1 as MGHRA and CDR2 as YSYEKL. CDR3 length: 15 residues. Trimming removed 1 base at V and 2 bases at J, with 9 bases between. The CDR3 here is CASSQASGGNQPQHF. For the CDR3, the DNA is TGCGCCAGCAGCCAAGCCTCTGGGGGCAATCAGCCCCAGCATTTT.

Here the CDR3 reads CASSYTGSIYEQYF. The CDR3 nucleotides are TGTGCCAGCAGCTATACCGGGTCGATATACGAGCAGTACTTC. This sequence joins TRBV11-3 and TRBJ2-7; D gene unclear. This CDR3 contains 14 residues. CDR1 and CDR2 from the germline V gene are SGHNT and YENEEA. Trimming cost V 4 bases and J 4 bases, with 14 bases left between them.

The V gene is TRBV29-1, the J gene TRBJ2-1, with D perhaps matching TRBD2 (5 bases). The CDR3 is 15 amino acids. Trimming took off 6 bases at V and 8 bases at J, with 23 bases between the two ends. The germline V gene has CDR1 SQVTM and CDR2 ANQGSEA. CDR3 DNA: TGCAGCGTCGGTTCTGGACTCCTCCTTCGCGATGAGCAGTTCTTC. Its protein product is CSVGSGLLLRDEQFF.

V is TRBV6-5 and J is TRBJ2-3; TRBD1 matches 8 bases. Germline-derived CDR1 and CDR2 are MNHEY and SVGAGI. V gave up 6 bases and J gave up 5 bases; unmatched junction bases: 4. This CDR3 contains 13 residues. The CDR3 spells CASRNTGGDTQYF. Here the CDR3 DNA reads TGTGCCAGCAGAAATACAGGGGGAGATACGCAGTATTTT.

The chain is built from TRBV28 and TRBJ2-1; the match to TRBD2 covers 7 bases. J was trimmed by 2 bases and V by 4 bases; bases with no gene match: 11. The CDR3 runs to 17 residues. Germline CDR1 reads MDHEN; CDR2 reads SYDVKM. CDR3 nucleotides: TGTGCCAGCAGTTCTAGCGGCGGGTTTGGAACCTACAATGAGCAGTTCTTC. This translates into CASSSSGGFGTYNEQFF.

This rearrangement joins TRBV5-1 to TRBJ1-3; D gene ambiguous. CDR1 is SGHRS and CDR2 is YFSETQ in the germline V gene. The CDR3 is 15 residues long. V lost 1 base and J lost 0, with 8 bases in between. CDR3 bases: TGCGCCAGCAGCTTGACTACAGACTCTGGAAACACCATATATTTT. It encodes CASSLTTDSGNTIYF.

CDR3 sequence reads: CASSPRWGVGLAGDYEQYF. CDR3 DNA sequence: TGTGCCAGCAGCCCCCGATGGGGGGTAGGGCTAGCGGGAGACTACGAGCAGTACTTC. The genes are TRBV7-9 and TRBJ2-7, with 10 bases aligning to TRBD2. Per the germline V gene, CDR1 is SEHNR and CDR2 is FQNEAQ (reference sequence). J was trimmed by 3 bases and V by 5 bases; bases with no gene match: 19. The CDR3 is 19 residues long.

This chain joins TRBV19 and TRBJ1-5; weak D call: TRBD1 (6 bases). The CDR3 is made up of 14 amino acids. V was shortened by 3 bases and J by 5 bases, with 11 bases between the two germline ends. CDR1 is LNHDA, CDR2 SQIVND, per germline (reference sequence). The CDR3 loop reads CASSIGQGYQPQHF. The CDR3 nucleotides are TGTGCCAGTAGTATTGGTCAGGGGTATCAGCCCCAGCATTTT.

This clone is a singleton in its sample. Other DNA sequences in this sample translate to the same CDR3. V usage is TRBV27 and J usage is TRBJ2-7; weak D call: TRBD2 (6 bases). Germline V gene data show CDR1 as MNHEY and CDR2 as SMNVEV (reference sequence). Trimming pared 2 bases from V and 2 bases from J, leaving 7 bases between. The CDR3 consists of 13 residues. CDR3 residues: CASSLGGTYEQYF. The CDR3 DNA is TGTGCCAGCAGTTTAGGCGGGACCTACGAGCAGTACTTC.

V and J are TRBV9 and TRBJ1-2; D may be TRBD1 (5 bases). V was shortened by 3 bases and J by 2 bases, with 17 bases between the two germline ends. Germline V CDR1 and CDR2: SGDLS, YYNGEE. The CDR3 runs 16 residues. The CDR3 nucleotides are TGTGCCAGCAGCGCAGAACTAAGGGGAGTCAACTATGGCTACACCTTC. Its translation: CASSAELRGVNYGYTF.

The chain links TRBV4-1 to TRBJ2-7, with TRBD2 matching over 8 bases. This CDR3 is 15 amino acids long. Germline assignment: CDR1 MGHRA and CDR2 YSYEKL. The V gene end was trimmed by 4 bases and the J gene end by 3 bases; junction bases not matched to a gene: 8. This CDR3 reads CASSPLIGGGYEQYF. CDR3 coding DNA: TGCGCCAGCAGCCCCCTAATCGGGGGGGGCTACGAGCAGTACTTC.

The V call is TRBV7-6, the J call TRBJ2-1; D possibly matches TRBD1 or TRBD2 (5 bases each). The V end lost 1 base, the J end lost 2 bases, and 15 bases lay between the germline ends. The V gene's germline CDR1 is SGHVS and CDR2 FNYEAQ. The CDR3 loop spans 17 amino acids. CDR3 protein: CASSLGVGTGTYNEQFF. For the CDR3, the DNA is TGTGCCAGCAGCTTAGGGGTCGGGACGGGAACCTACAATGAGCAGTTCTTC.

The V call is TRBV19, the J call TRBJ2-5; the D is unclear. The CDR3 totals 12 residues. V shed 4 bases and J shed 7 bases, with 10 bases lying between them. Germline V gene data show CDR1 as LNHDA and CDR2 as SQIVND (reference sequence). CDR3 region: CASSRPTGTQYF. DNA for the CDR3: TGTGCCAGTAGTAGACCCACGGGGACCCAGTACTTC.

This chain joins TRBV29-1 and TRBJ2-5; unclear D gene. From germline, CDR1 is SQVTM and CDR2 ANQGSEA. V was cut by 8 bases and J by 5 bases, with 18 bases left in between. There are 13 residues in the CDR3. CDR3 DNA sequence: TGCAGCAGCACCCGTGTAACATTGGAGACCCAGTACTTC. As protein: CSSTRVTLETQYF. The full variable domain, rest sourced from reference TRBV29-1 and TRBJ2-5, is SAVISQKPSRDICQRGTSLTIQCQVDSQVTMMFWYRQQPGQSLTLIATANQGSEATYESGFVIDKFPISRPNLTFSTLTVSNMSPEDSSIYLCSSTRVTLETQYFGPGTRLLVL.

The rearrangement links TRBV6-1 to TRBJ2-7; 9 nucleotides line up with TRBD1. The CDR3 contains 13 residues. The germline CDR1 and CDR2 sequences are MNHNS and SASEGT. The junction had 5 bases not matched to a gene; V was cut back by 8 bases and J by 3 bases. This chain's CDR3 is CASGQGFFYEQYF. As DNA, the CDR3 is TGTGCCAGCGGACAGGGGTTTTTCTACGAGCAGTACTTC.

The J gene is TRBJ1-1, the V gene TRBV7-6, with a tentative D call TRBD1 (6 bases). The V end was cut by 4 bases, the J end by 5 bases, with 17 bases between. The germline V gene encodes CDR1 SGHVS and CDR2 FNYEAQ. This CDR3 is 15 amino acids long. CDR3 DNA: TGTGCCAGCAGCTCTACAGGGATGGAGAGTACTGAAGCTTTCTTT. The encoded protein is CASSSTGMESTEAFF.